In this sample, the clone carrying this T cell receptor beta chain turned up once. A much larger clone differs from this one at a single base, so this may be a read error. The record originates from a study of T cells in Graves' hyperthyroidism and ophthalmopathy. At the level of the study: Before treatment of any kind, peripheral blood was taken at initial diagnosis.

The CDR3 is made up of 11 amino acids. Per germline, CDR1 LGHNT and CDR2 FRNRAP. Amplified TCR beta CDR3 regions derived from RNA transcripts. A set of HTBI primers served as the primers for a first-round RT-PCR of the TCR CDR3. Each CDR3 protein gets one entry after TCRdb re-called the multiplex PCR reads with MiXCR. The sample lists around 760,000 distinct CDR3 sequences, approximately 36% occurring once. This TCR came from a middle-aged woman with Graves' hyperthyroidism. Material: blood. J is TRBJ1-2 and V is TRBV12-5, with D unclear. The CDR3 is CVSGFGNGYTF. In nucleotides, the CDR3 is TGTGTTAGTGGTTTCGGGAATGGCTACACCTTC.